The T cell receptor beta chain described here comes from a study of graft-versus-host responses after intestinal transplantation. Study-wide context: All recipients were given anti-thymocyte globulin induction, and tacrolimus and steroids were then administered for around three years.

Method: immunoSEQ multiplex PCR; TCRdb's copy keeps in-frame clones and lacks some. Altogether some 90,000 clones are present, under 95% being singletons, with the ten largest covering approximately 0.4%. Study-level findings and limits: Present in recipient marrow, GvH clones included some that appeared first in ileum or blood.

As regards this clone: The antigen remains undetermined.

Sample: unstimulated CD8+ T cells sorted from spleen or lymph node cells, taken before transplant. The sequence was collected from a human donor who was the organ donor for an intestinal transplant.

The CDR3 reads CASSPNANTEAFF. The DNA of the CDR3 is TGTGCCAGCAGCCCTAACGCGAACACTGAAGCTTTCTTT. The chain carries TRBV11-2 and TRBJ1-1; D is unresolved. The CDR3 consists of 13 residues. Trimming removed 5 bases at V and 1 base at J, with 8 bases between. CDR1 and CDR2 from the germline V gene are SGHAT and FQNNGV.